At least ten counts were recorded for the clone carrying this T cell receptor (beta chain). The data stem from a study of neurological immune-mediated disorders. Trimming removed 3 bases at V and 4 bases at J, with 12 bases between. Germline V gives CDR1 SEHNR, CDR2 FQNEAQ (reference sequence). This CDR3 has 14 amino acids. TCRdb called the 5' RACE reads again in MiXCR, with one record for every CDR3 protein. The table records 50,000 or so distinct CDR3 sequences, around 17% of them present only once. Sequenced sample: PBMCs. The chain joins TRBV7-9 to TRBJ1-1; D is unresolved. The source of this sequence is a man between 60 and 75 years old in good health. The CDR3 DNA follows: TGTGCCAGCAGCTTCGGGGTTGATTCCACTGAAGCTTTCTTT. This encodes CASSFGVDSTEAFF.